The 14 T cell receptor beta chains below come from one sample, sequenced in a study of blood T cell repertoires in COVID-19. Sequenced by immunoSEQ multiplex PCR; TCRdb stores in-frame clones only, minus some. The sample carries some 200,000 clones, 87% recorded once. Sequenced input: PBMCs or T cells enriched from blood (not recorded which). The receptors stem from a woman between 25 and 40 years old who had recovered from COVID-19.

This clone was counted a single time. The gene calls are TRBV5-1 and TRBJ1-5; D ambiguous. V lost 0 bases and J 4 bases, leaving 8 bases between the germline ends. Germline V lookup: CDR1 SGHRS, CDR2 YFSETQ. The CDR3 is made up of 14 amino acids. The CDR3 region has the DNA TGCGCCAGCAGCTTGGGGGCAGCAAATCAGCCCCAGCATTTT. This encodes CASSLGAANQPQHF. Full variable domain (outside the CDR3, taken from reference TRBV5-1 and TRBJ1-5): KAGVTQTPRYLIKTRGQQVTLSCSPISGHRSVSWYQQTPGQGLQFLFEYFSETQRNKGNFPGRFSGRQFSNSRSEMNVSTLELGDSALYLCASSLGAANQPQHFGDGTRLSIL.

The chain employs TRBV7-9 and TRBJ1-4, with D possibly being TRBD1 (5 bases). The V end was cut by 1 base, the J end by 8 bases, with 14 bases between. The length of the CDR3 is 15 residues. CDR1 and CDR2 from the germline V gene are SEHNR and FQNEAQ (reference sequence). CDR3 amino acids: CASSLGGPKGEKLFF. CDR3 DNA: TGTGCCAGCAGCTTAGGGGGCCCTAAGGGCGAAAAACTGTTTTTT. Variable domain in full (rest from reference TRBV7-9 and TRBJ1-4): DTGVSQNPRHKITKRGQNVTFRCDPISEHNRLYWYRQTLGQGPEFLTYFQNEAQLEKSRLLSDRFSAERPKGSFSTLEIQRTEQGDSAMYLCASSLGGPKGEKLFFGSGTQLSVL.

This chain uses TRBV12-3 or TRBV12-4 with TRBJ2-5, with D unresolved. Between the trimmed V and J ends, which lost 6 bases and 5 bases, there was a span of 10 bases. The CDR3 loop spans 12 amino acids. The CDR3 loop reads CASSRAGETQYF. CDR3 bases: TGTGCCAGCAGCCGCGCCGGGGAGACCCAGTACTTC.

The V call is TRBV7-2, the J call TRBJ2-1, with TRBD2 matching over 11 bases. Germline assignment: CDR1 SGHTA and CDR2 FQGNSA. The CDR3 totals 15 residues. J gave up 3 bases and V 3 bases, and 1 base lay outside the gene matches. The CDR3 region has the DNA TGTGCCAGCAGCTTTGGACTAGCGGGCTACAATGAGCAGTTCTTC. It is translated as CASSFGLAGYNEQFF.

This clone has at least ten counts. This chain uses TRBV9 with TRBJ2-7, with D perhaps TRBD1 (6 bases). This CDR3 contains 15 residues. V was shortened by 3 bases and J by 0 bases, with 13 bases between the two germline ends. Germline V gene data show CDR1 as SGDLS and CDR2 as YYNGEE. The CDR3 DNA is TGTGCCAGCAGCGCTGACGGACAGCCCTCCTACGAGCAGTACTTC. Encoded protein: CASSADGQPSYEQYF.

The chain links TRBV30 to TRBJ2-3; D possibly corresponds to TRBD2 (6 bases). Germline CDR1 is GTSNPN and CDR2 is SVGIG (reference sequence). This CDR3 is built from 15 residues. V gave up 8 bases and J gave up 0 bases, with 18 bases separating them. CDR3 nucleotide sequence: TGTGCCGGATTGCGTAGCGGCGCTAGCACAGATACGCAGTATTTT. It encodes CAGLRSGASTDTQYF. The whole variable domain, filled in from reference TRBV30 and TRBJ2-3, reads SQTIHQWPATLVQPVGSPLSLECTVEGTSNPNLYWYRQAAGRGLQLLFYSVGIGQISSEVPQNLSASRPQDRQFILSSKKLLLSDSGFYLCAGLRSGASTDTQYFGPGTRLTVL.

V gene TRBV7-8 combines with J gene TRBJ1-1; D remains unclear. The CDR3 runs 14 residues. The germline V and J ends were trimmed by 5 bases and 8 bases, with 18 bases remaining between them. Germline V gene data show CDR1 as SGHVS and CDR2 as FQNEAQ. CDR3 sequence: CASSHGGSGLEAFF. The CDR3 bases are TGTGCCAGCAGCCATGGCGGTTCGGGTTTAGAAGCTTTCTTT.

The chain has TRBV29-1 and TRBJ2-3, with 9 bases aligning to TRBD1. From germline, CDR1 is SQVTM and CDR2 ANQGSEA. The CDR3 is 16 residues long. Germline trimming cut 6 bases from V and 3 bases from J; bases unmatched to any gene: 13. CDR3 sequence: CSVGQTGTGWTDTQYF. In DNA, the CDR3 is TGCAGCGTAGGACAAACCGGGACAGGGTGGACAGATACGCAGTATTTT.

The CDR3 is CASTQGTNYGYTF. CDR3 bases: TGTGCCAGCACACAGGGCACTAACTATGGCTACACCTTC. The chain combines TRBV6-5 with TRBJ1-2; D possibly corresponds to TRBD1 (6 bases). CDR1 and CDR2 (germline): MNHEY, SVGAGI. The CDR3 is 13 residues long. Trimming pared 7 bases from V and 0 bases from J, leaving 9 bases between.

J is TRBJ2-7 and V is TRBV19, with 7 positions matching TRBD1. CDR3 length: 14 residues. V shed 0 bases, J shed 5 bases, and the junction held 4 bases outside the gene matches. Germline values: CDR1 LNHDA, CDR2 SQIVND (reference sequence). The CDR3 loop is CASSIEQGFDEQYF. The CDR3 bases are TGTGCCAGTAGTATAGAACAGGGGTTCGACGAGCAGTACTTC.

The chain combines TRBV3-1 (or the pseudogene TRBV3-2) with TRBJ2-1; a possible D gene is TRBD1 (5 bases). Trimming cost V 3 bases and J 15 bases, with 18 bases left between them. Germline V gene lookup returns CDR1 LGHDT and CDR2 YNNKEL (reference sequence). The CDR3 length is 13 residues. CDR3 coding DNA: TGTGCCAGCAGCCACACAAGCGTCAGGGCCAGGTTCTTC. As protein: CASSHTSVRARFF.

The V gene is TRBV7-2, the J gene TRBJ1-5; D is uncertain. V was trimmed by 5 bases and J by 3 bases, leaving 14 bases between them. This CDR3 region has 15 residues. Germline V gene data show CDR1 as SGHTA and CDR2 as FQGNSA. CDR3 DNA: TGTGCCAGCAGCGCCACGTCGGGTCCCAATCAGCCCCAGCATTTT. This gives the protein CASSATSGPNQPQHF. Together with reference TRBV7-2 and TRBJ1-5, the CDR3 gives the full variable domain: GAGVSQSPSNKVTEKGKDVELRCDPISGHTALYWYRQSLGQGLEFLIYFQGNSAPDKSGLPSDRFSAERTGGSVSTLTIQRTQQEDSAVYLCASSATSGPNQPQHFGDGTRLSIL.

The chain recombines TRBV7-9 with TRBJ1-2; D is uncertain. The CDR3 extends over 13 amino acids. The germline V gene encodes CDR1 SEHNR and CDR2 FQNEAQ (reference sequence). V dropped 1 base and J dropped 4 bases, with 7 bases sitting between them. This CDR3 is CASSLGYSYGYTF. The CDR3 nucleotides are TGTGCCAGCAGCTTAGGCTACAGCTATGGCTACACCTTC.

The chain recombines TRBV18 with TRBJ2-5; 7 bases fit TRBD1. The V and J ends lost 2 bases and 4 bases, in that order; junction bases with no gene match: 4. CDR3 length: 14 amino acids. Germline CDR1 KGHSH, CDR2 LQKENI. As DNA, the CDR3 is TGTGCCAGCTCACCAGGACAGGCTATAGAGACCCAGTACTTC. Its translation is CASSPGQAIETQYF.